The clone carrying this TCR beta chain was detected only a few times. This entry belongs to a study of blood T cell repertoires in COVID-19. Across the study: Both acute and convalescent COVID-19 samples were obtained from the United States, Italy and Spain. PBMCs, B-cell-depleted T cells, or T cells were the source of the cDNA or gDNA that made up the material.

As originally analysed: Cell counts per sample came from amplifying reference gene primers. Produced via immunoSEQ multiplex PCR; TCRdb's table is partial and in-frame only. The V and J calls and clone size are taken from that table; D and trimming were inferred from the DNA. In the table there are around 500,000 clones, 70% to 90% of which are singletons. With 2 bases removed from V and 7 bases from J, the gap between germline ends came to 26 bases. The CDR3 is 18 amino acids. From germline, CDR1 is MRHNA and CDR2 SNTAGT. The sample consisted of peripheral blood. This rearrangement joins TRBV6-4 to TRBJ1-2; D is unclear. The clonotype comes from a human donor in a cohort sampled during active COVID-19. CDR3 sequence reads: CASSDIFSNLGEGVGYTF. The CDR3 DNA is TGTGCCAGCAGTGACATCTTTTCGAATCTCGGAGAGGGAGTTGGCTACACCTTC.